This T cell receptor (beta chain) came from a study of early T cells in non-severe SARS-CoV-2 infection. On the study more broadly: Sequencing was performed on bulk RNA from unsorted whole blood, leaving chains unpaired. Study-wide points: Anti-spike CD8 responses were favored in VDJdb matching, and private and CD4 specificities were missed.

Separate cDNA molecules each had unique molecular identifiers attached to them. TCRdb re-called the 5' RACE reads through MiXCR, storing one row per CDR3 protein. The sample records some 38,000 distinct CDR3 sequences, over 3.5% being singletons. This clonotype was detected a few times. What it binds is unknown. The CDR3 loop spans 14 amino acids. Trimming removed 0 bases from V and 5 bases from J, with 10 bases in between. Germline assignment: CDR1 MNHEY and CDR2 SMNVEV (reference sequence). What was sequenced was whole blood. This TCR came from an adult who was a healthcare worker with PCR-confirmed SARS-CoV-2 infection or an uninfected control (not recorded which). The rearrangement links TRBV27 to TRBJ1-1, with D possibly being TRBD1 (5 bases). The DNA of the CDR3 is TGTGCCAGCAGTTTATCGTGGGGGGGTACTGAAGCTTTCTTT. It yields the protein CASSLSWGGTEAFF.